Listed here are 8 T cell receptor beta chains from one sample, sequenced in a study of T cells in localized non-small cell lung cancer. The method was immunoSEQ multiplex PCR; TCRdb's version includes in-frame clones alone and lacks a portion of them. This table has under 7,500 clones, roughly half appearing once. The input for sequencing was lymph node tissue, taken before any cancer treatment. The receptors originated from a man aged 35-69 years with stage I lung adenocarcinoma.

This clone was counted only a few times. The V and J genes are TRBV6-4 and TRBJ2-7; D possibly uses TRBD1 or TRBD2 (5 bases each). This CDR3 has 15 amino acids. V dropped 3 bases and J dropped 6 bases, with 18 bases sitting between them. Germline CDR1 MRHNA, CDR2 SNTAGT. This chain's CDR3 is CASSEFPGPFREQYF. The CDR3 region has the DNA TGTGCCAGCAGTGAATTCCCGGGACCTTTCCGCGAGCAGTACTTC.

The CDR3 region is CASRVGDSGTDTQYF. DNA for the CDR3: TGTGCCTCAAGAGTGGGGGACTCGGGGACAGATACGCAGTATTTT. The rearrangement uses TRBV9 and TRBJ2-3; possibly TRBD2 for D (6 bases). The V end was cut by 10 bases, the J end by 3 bases, with 21 bases between. CDR1 is SGDLS, CDR2 YYNGEE, per germline. This CDR3 spans 15 amino acids.

The chain recombines TRBV14 with TRBJ2-5; either TRBD1 or TRBD2 may fit D (5 bases each). This CDR3 contains 13 residues. The V gene lost 5 bases and the J gene lost 5 bases, with 12 bases spanning the gap. CDR1 and CDR2 from the germline V gene are SGHDN and FVKESK. CDR3 sequence: CASSTGRLETQYF. DNA for the CDR3: TGTGCCAGCAGCACGGGACGGTTGGAGACCCAGTACTTC. Filled out from reference TRBV14 and TRBJ2-5, the complete variable domain reads EAGVTQFPSHSVIEKGQTVTLRCDPISGHDNLYWYRRVMGKEIKFLLHFVKESKQDESGMPNNRFLAERTGGTYSTLKVQPAELEDSGVYFCASSTGRLETQYFGPGTRLLVL.

This chain uses TRBV28 with TRBJ1-1; D uncertain. V lost 8 bases to trimming and J lost 1 base, with 11 bases between them. Germline V gene data show CDR1 as MDHEN and CDR2 as SYDVKM. The CDR3 is 13 amino acids. Written as DNA, the CDR3 is TGTGCCAGCTTCTTCGGGCAGAACACTGAAGCTTTCTTT. Its translation is CASFFGQNTEAFF. Complete variable domain (other parts from reference TRBV28 and TRBJ1-1): DVKVTQSSRYLVKRTGEKVFLECVQDMDHENMFWYRQDPGLGLRLIYFSYDVKMKEKGDIPEGYSVSREKKERFSLILESASTNQTSMYLCASFFGQNTEAFFGQGTRLTVV.

This clone appeared a few times. The V gene is TRBV10-3, the J gene TRBJ2-1; 8 positions agree with TRBD2. The CDR3 extends over 16 amino acids. Trimming at V came to 1 base and at J to 6 bases, leaving 8 bases not matched to a gene. CDR1 and CDR2 (germline): ENHRY, SYGVKD. The CDR3 DNA follows: TGTGCCATCAGTGAGTTTGCGGGGGGCGCTATCAATGAGCAGTTCTTC. Translating gives CAISEFAGGAINEQFF.

This clone appeared a few times. The gene calls are TRBV28 and TRBJ2-1; D may be TRBD2 (6 bases). The CDR3 contains 14 residues. V shed 5 bases and J shed 5 bases, with 13 bases lying between them. Germline-derived CDR1 and CDR2 are MDHEN and SYDVKM. The CDR3 bases are TGTGCCAGCAGTGTAGCGGCCCTGGACAATGAGCAGTTCTTC. Translation: CASSVAALDNEQFF.

This chain joins TRBV29-1 and TRBJ2-7; D unclear. Germline CDR1 and CDR2: SQVTM and ANQGSEA. V was shortened by 1 base and J by 6 bases, with 13 bases between the two germline ends. The CDR3 loop spans 13 amino acids. DNA of the CDR3: TGCAGCGTTGAAGCCGTTCAGTTCGGCGAGCAGTACTTC. It translates to CSVEAVQFGEQYF.

The V gene is TRBV6-8, the J gene TRBJ1-1; maybe TRBD1 (6 bases). With 7 bases removed from V and 0 bases from J, the gap between germline ends came to 9 bases. This CDR3 is 13 amino acids long. CDR1 is MNHGY, CDR2 SAAAGT, per germline. The CDR3 protein is CASIRGLNTEAFF. As DNA, the CDR3 is TGTGCCAGCATTAGGGGGTTGAACACTGAAGCTTTCTTT.